This passage covers 8 T cell receptor beta chains from one sample sequenced in a study of blood T cell repertoires in COVID-19. Measured with immunoSEQ multiplex PCR; TCRdb has only the in-frame clones, and not every one. The profile shows approximately 110,000 clones, less than 85% of them singletons. The sequenced material came from peripheral blood. These receptors were collected from a human donor in a cohort sampled during active or convalescent COVID-19.

The rearrangement joins TRBV28 to TRBJ2-1; TRBD2 matches 8 bases. There are 16 residues in the CDR3. Unmatched junction bases numbered 11, after V lost 3 bases and J lost 7 bases. The germline gives CDR1 MDHEN, CDR2 SYDVKM. CDR3 nucleotide sequence: TGTGCCAGCAGTTTCCCGGCCAGCGGGAGACGAAATGAGCAGTTCTTC. Protein: CASSFPASGRRNEQFF.

The CDR3 here is CASSGDRTLSGNTIYF. The CDR3 DNA follows: TGTGCCAGCAGTGGGGACAGGACCCTCTCTGGAAACACCATATATTTT. The rearrangement links TRBV25-1 to TRBJ1-3; 8 bases fit TRBD1. The CDR3 consists of 16 residues. Germline V gene lookup returns CDR1 MGHDK and CDR2 SYGVNS. Losses at the gene ends were 4 bases for V and 0 bases for J; bases not matched to a gene: 5. The whole variable domain, remainder taken from reference TRBV25-1 and TRBJ1-3, is EADIYQTPRYLVIGTGKKITLECSQTMGHDKMYWYQQDPGMELHLIHYSYGVNSTEKGDLSSESTVSRIRTEHFPLTLESARPSHTSQYLCASSGDRTLSGNTIYFGEGSWLTVV.

V is TRBV20-1 and J is TRBJ1-1; D not resolved. The CDR3 loop spans 11 amino acids. V lost 5 bases, J lost 3 bases, and 7 bases lay in between. Germline CDR1 DFQATT, CDR2 SNEGSKA (reference sequence). The CDR3 DNA is TGCAGTGCTCCACTCTACACTGAAGCTTTCTTT. This codes for CSAPLYTEAFF.

This clone showed up just once. V usage is TRBV5-1 and J usage is TRBJ2-1, with 7 bases lining up with TRBD2. With V trimmed by 4 bases and J by 6 bases, 7 bases remained unmatched. The CDR3 has 14 amino acids. CDR1 and CDR2 from the germline V gene are SGHRS and YFSETQ. CDR3 region: CASSVSGLVNEQFF. CDR3 sequence (DNA): TGCGCCAGCAGCGTTAGCGGGCTAGTCAATGAGCAGTTCTTC.

This chain uses TRBV5-1 with TRBJ2-5; D is perhaps TRBD2 (7 bases). CDR3 length: 15 residues. The V and J ends lost 3 bases and 5 bases respectively, with 17 bases between them. Germline V lookup: CDR1 SGHRS, CDR2 YFSETQ. In DNA form, the CDR3 reads TGCGCCAGCAGCTCTCTTGGGGGGGCTATGGAGACCCAGTACTTC. Its protein product is CASSSLGGAMETQYF. Together with reference TRBV5-1 and TRBJ2-5, the CDR3 gives the full variable domain: KAGVTQTPRYLIKTRGQQVTLSCSPISGHRSVSWYQQTPGQGLQFLFEYFSETQRNKGNFPGRFSGRQFSNSRSEMNVSTLELGDSALYLCASSSLGGAMETQYFGPGTRLLVL.

This clone was seen a handful of times. This sequence joins TRBV7-2 and TRBJ2-7, with 7 positions matching TRBD1. The germline gives CDR1 SGHTA, CDR2 FQGNSA. The CDR3 spans 14 residues. Trimming cost V 1 base and J 6 bases; bases outside gene matches: 6. CDR3 DNA sequence: TGTGCCAGCAGCTTAGACAGGGGAATTGTCGAGCAGTACTTC. This translates into CASSLDRGIVEQYF.

This chain links TRBV6-2 or TRBV6-3 with TRBJ1-6; TRBD1 matches at 9 bases. The CDR3 totals 15 residues. The germline V gene encodes CDR1 MNHEY and CDR2 SVGEGT. Unmatched junction bases numbered 5, after V lost 6 bases and J lost 5 bases. CDR3 bases: TGTGCCAGCAGCACCGGACAGGGGAATAATTCACCCCTCCACTTT. Protein: CASSTGQGNNSPLHF.

The chain couples TRBV28 to TRBJ2-7; TRBD1 might be the D (5 bases). Germline V gene lookup returns CDR1 MDHEN and CDR2 SYDVKM. The germline V and J ends were trimmed by 6 bases and 6 bases, with 27 bases remaining between them. CDR3 size: 17 residues. The CDR3 spells CASRRQTRTSLGGEQYF. CDR3 DNA sequence: TGTGCCAGCAGACGACAAACCCGGACATCGCTGGGTGGCGAGCAGTACTTC.